Presented here are 6 T cell receptor beta chains from one specimen sequenced in a study of blood T cell repertoires in COVID-19. Clones were read by immunoSEQ multiplex PCR, and TCRdb kept only the in-frame ones, dropping some. This sample has about 100,000 clones; around 91% occur once, and the top ten carry about 6.3%. Sequenced input: peripheral blood. The receptors derive from a man younger than 35 with COVID-19, enrolled during active disease.

Turning to this clone: Distinct nucleotide sequences in the sample also encode this CDR3. The gene calls are TRBV4-3 and TRBJ1-1, with TRBD1 as a possible D gene (5 bases). Germline CDR1 reads LGHNA; CDR2 reads YSLEER. This CDR3 contains 15 residues. Trimming stripped 0 bases from V and 5 bases from J, with 13 bases between. The CDR3 DNA reads as TGCGCCAGCAGCCAAGATACGCAGGGAAGGACTGAAGCTTTCTTT. Translating it yields CASSQDTQGRTEAFF.

In nucleotides, the CDR3 is TGTGCCAGCAGCCCTCACAGGGGCGAGGCTAGCGGGAGGGCCTTGTTCTTC. This translates into CASSPHRGEASGRALFF. The chain is built from TRBV7-8 and TRBJ2-1, with 12 bases fitting TRBD2. The V gene end was trimmed by 5 bases and the J gene end by 15 bases; junction bases not matched to a gene: 20. Germline V gene data show CDR1 as SGHVS and CDR2 as FQNEAQ. The CDR3 runs 17 residues.

The genes are TRBV9 and TRBJ1-1, with 7 bases that match TRBD1. CDR3 length: 13 residues. V lost 3 bases to trimming and J lost 5 bases; unmatched junction nucleotides: 4. Looked up from germline, CDR1 is SGDLS and CDR2 is YYNGEE. Written as DNA, the CDR3 is TGTGCCAGCAGCGAAGGGGGCGAGACTGAAGCTTTCTTT. This translates into CASSEGGETEAFF. The variable domain in full, with the rest retrieved from reference TRBV9 and TRBJ1-1, is DSGVTQTPKHLITATGQRVTLRCSPRSGDLSVYWYQQSLDQGLQFLIQYYNGEERAKGNILERFSAQQFPDLHSELNLSSLELGDSALYFCASSEGGETEAFFGQGTRLTVV.

This sequence joins TRBV24-1 and TRBJ2-1; 7 bases are shared with TRBD1. This CDR3 has 15 amino acids. CDR1 and CDR2 from the germline V gene are KGHDR and SFDVKD. Losses at the gene ends were 5 bases for V and 0 bases for J; bases not matched to a gene: 3. The CDR3 bases are TGTGCCACCAGTGGACAGGGAATCTCCTACAATGAGCAGTTCTTC. Residues: CATSGQGISYNEQFF.

The chain joins TRBV4-3 to TRBJ1-2; D possibly corresponds to TRBD1 (5 bases). Trimming took off 0 bases at V and 7 bases at J, with 18 bases between the two ends. Looked up from germline, CDR1 is LGHNA and CDR2 is YSLEER. The CDR3 is 16 residues long. DNA of the CDR3: TGCGCCAGCAGCCAAGATGAGATCGGGTCGGGGGGTGGCTACACCTTC. Translated: CASSQDEIGSGGGYTF.

The genes are TRBV21-1 and TRBJ1-5; the table calls TRBD1, which could not be checked here. TRBV21-1 is a listed pseudogene. The length of the CDR3 is 18 residues. The CDR3 sequence is CASSKAQNQGHFEQPQHF. CDR3 nucleotides: TGTGCCAGCAGCAAAGCGCAAAATCAGGGACATTTCGAGCAGCCCCAGCATTTT.